This TCR beta chain was found in a study of blood T cells in healthy people across ages. In the case of this clonotype: The target antigen is unknown.

Using a J-beta primer mix together with a sample-barcoded 5' primer, a second PCR was run for about 7 to 12 cycles. In TCRdb, the 5' RACE reads were re-called with MiXCR into one record per CDR3 protein. There are about 730,000 distinct CDR3 sequences in the sample; roughly 44% occur only once, and less than 25% lies in the top ten. Findings of the study overall: The diversity estimates, figures obtained from one million T cells, were considered underestimates. Per million T cells, the diversity of TCR beta decreased roughly linearly as age advanced. Researchers said unsorted PBMCs prevented a conclusive naive versus antigen-experienced comparison. For the donors, CMV status was unknown and possibly confounded expanded clonotype changes.

The sample comprised blood. This clonotype was sampled from an older woman in good health.

The CDR3 spells CSAGGGFNQPQHF. CDR3 bases: TGCAGTGCAGGCGGGGGTTTCAATCAGCCCCAGCATTTT. This rearrangement joins TRBV20-1 to TRBJ1-5; a possible D gene is TRBD1 (5 bases). Trimming removed 6 bases at V and 3 bases at J, with 12 bases between. The CDR3 is 13 amino acids. Germline lookup yields CDR1 DFQATT and CDR2 SNEGSKA (reference sequence).